These 10 T cell receptor beta chains share one sample of origin, sequenced in a study of OX40 agonist ivuxolimab in advanced cancers. Produced via immunoSEQ multiplex PCR; TCRdb's table is partial and in-frame only. The data show under 35,000 clones, about four fifths seen once. The specimen was CD4+ or CD8+ T cells sorted from blood, collected in a trial of the OX40 agonist ivuxolimab. The receptors were sampled from an adult with an advanced solid tumor such as melanoma, head and neck, liver or kidney cancer.

The J gene is TRBJ1-3, the V gene TRBV30; no firm D call. The germline V gene encodes CDR1 GTSNPN and CDR2 SVGIG (reference sequence). Trimming stripped 0 bases from V and 0 bases from J, with 6 bases between. The CDR3 has 14 amino acids. The CDR3 sequence is CAWSVLSSGNTIYF. In DNA, the CDR3 is TGTGCCTGGAGTGTACTTTCCTCTGGAAACACCATATATTTT. Combining the CDR3 with reference TRBV30 and TRBJ1-3 gives the whole variable domain SQTIHQWPATLVQPVGSPLSLECTVEGTSNPNLYWYRQAAGRGLQLLFYSVGIGQISSEVPQNLSASRPQDRQFILSSKKLLLSDSGFYLCAWSVLSSGNTIYFGEGSWLTVV.

The rearrangement links TRBV5-1 to TRBJ2-1; 10 bases agree with TRBD2. The CDR3 sequence is 16 residues long. Germline values: CDR1 SGHRS, CDR2 YFSETQ. Germline trimming cut 0 bases from V and 7 bases from J; bases unmatched to any gene: 7. CDR3 bases: TGCGCCAGCAGCTTGGTGGCTAGCGGGGGACAAAATGAGCAGTTCTTC. Protein: CASSLVASGGQNEQFF.

The chain employs TRBV6-5 and TRBJ2-1, with 11 bases lining up with TRBD2. CDR1 is MNHEY and CDR2 is SVGAGI in the germline V gene. V lost 4 bases and J lost 0; bases outside the gene matches: 2. CDR3 length equals 16 residues. CDR3: CASSWGTSGSYNEQFF. The CDR3 region has the DNA TGTGCCAGCAGTTGGGGGACTAGCGGCTCCTACAATGAGCAGTTCTTC.

This clone was counted a few times. The rearrangement links TRBV7-3 to TRBJ2-2; D is perhaps TRBD2 (5 bases). CDR1 is SGHTA and CDR2 is FQGTGA in the germline V gene. The V end lost 5 bases, the J end lost 0 bases, and 13 bases lay between the germline ends. The CDR3 consists of 16 residues. CDR3 bases: TGTGCCAGCAGCCCAGCGGCTAGCTCGAACACCGGGGAGCTGTTTTTT. Translating it yields CASSPAASSNTGELFF.

The gene calls are TRBV18 and TRBJ1-4; D not resolved. This CDR3 is built from 15 residues. The germline CDR1 and CDR2 sequences are KGHSH and LQKENI. The V end lost 0 bases, the J end lost 7 bases, and 12 bases lay between the germline ends. Here the CDR3 reads CASSPPKVVVEKLFF. The CDR3 coding sequence is TGTGCCAGCTCACCACCCAAGGTGGTGGTTGAAAAACTGTTTTTT.

This clone has just one count. V is TRBV11-2 and J is TRBJ1-6; D call uncertain. The ends were cut back, 3 bases at V and 10 bases at J, with 10 bases in the middle. Per germline, CDR1 SGHAT and CDR2 FQNNGV. The CDR3 is made up of 13 amino acids. The CDR3 nucleotides are TGTGCCAGCAGCTTGGCCCCTGAATCACCCCTCCACTTT. Its translation: CASSLAPESPLHF.

This clone was seen more than once but under ten times. This rearrangement joins TRBV5-1 to TRBJ2-7; 16 nucleotides agree with TRBD2. V was clipped by 2 bases and J by 6 bases; unmatched bases: 5. The length of the CDR3 is 16 residues. Germline CDR1 is SGHRS and CDR2 is YFSETQ. CDR3 loop: CASSFGTSGGAGEQYF. The CDR3 DNA sequence: TGCGCCAGCAGCTTCGGGACTAGCGGGGGGGCCGGCGAGCAGTACTTC. Together with reference TRBV5-1 and TRBJ2-7, the CDR3 gives the full variable domain: KAGVTQTPRYLIKTRGQQVTLSCSPISGHRSVSWYQQTPGQGLQFLFEYFSETQRNKGNFPGRFSGRQFSNSRSEMNVSTLELGDSALYLCASSFGTSGGAGEQYFGPGTRLTVT.

In DNA, the CDR3 is TGTGCAAGTCGCTTAGATTTGGGGAAAGAGACCCAGTACTTC. Residues: CASRLDLGKETQYF. The chain links TRBV12-2 to TRBJ2-5. TRBV12-2 is a pseudogene. The CDR3 runs to 14 residues.

The rearrangement uses TRBV13 and TRBJ1-1, with D possibly matching TRBD1 (6 bases). Germline loops: CDR1 PRHDT, CDR2 FYEKMQ (reference sequence). This CDR3 spans 13 amino acids. With 8 bases removed from V and 4 bases from J, the gap between germline ends came to 14 bases. The CDR3 nucleotides are TGTGCCAGCCAGGGGTACTCGGTCACTGAAGCTTTCTTT. This sequence encodes CASQGYSVTEAFF.

The V gene is TRBV15, the J gene TRBJ2-5, with 7 bases lining up with TRBD2. There are 15 residues in the CDR3. V lost 5 bases to trimming and J lost 5 bases; unmatched junction nucleotides: 11. The germline V gene has CDR1 LNHNV and CDR2 YYDKDF (reference sequence). CDR3 protein: CATSSRAGVLETQYF. Written as DNA, the CDR3 is TGTGCCACCAGCTCTCGGGCGGGAGTGTTGGAGACCCAGTACTTC.